The entry below gives a single TCR beta chain sequence along with its context. Its matching antigen is unknown. The data derive from a study of T cell repertoires in cytomegalovirus infection. Study summary: CMV epitopes that were recently identified and HLA-C-restricted were used alongside well-studied HLA-B-restricted ones. Based on public TCR beta signatures, there were indications of CMV infection and of a matching HLA type.

Germline CDR1 is SGHVS and CDR2 is FQNEAQ. The CDR3 extends over 18 amino acids. V was clipped by 2 bases and J by 3 bases, with 20 bases between them. TCRdb processed the reads anew with MiXCR; each CDR3 protein has one entry. The table has about 470,000 distinct CDR3 sequences, under 45% seen once. Study-level findings and limits: Identification of carriers of CMV plus the relevant HLA was performed using cumulative public TCR beta family frequency. Dominating the ex vivo response were HLA-C-restricted CMV-specific TCR beta clonotypes.

The TCR sequence derives from a human donor in good health (CMV status not recorded). Some clones in this sample may be carry-over from other donors' samples. V usage is TRBV7-8 and J usage is TRBJ2-1; possibly TRBD1 or TRBD2 for D (6 bases each). Sequences were derived from cultured PBMCs, sampled from culture after CMV antigen stimulation. DNA for the CDR3: TGTGCCAGCAGCTTATTCCTTCGGGGGCCACGTGGCTACAATGAGCAGTTCTTC. As protein: CASSLFLRGPRGYNEQFF.